This passage covers 7 T cell receptor beta chains from one sample sequenced in a study of beta chain features in type 1 diabetes. Sequencing targeted expressed TCRB transcripts, as all isolated RNA had been reverse transcribed. Assay: immunoSEQ multiplex PCR; the TCRdb copy retains only in-frame clones and omits some. The profile shows under 400,000 clones, approximately 12% of them singletons. Sample: naive CD4+ T cells from blood. The receptors stem from a young man in good health.

This clone was seen only a few times. V usage is TRBV7-9 and J usage is TRBJ1-4; D unresolved. V gave up 3 bases and J gave up 5 bases, with 13 bases separating them. CDR1 and CDR2 from the germline V gene are SEHNR and FQNEAQ (reference sequence). This CDR3 has 15 amino acids. The CDR3: CASSLFTPQNEKLFF. In DNA, the CDR3 is TGTGCCAGCAGCTTGTTCACACCGCAGAATGAAAAACTGTTTTTT.

This clone was detected only a few times. The chain's CDR3 is CASSVVQGDTEAFF. The CDR3 bases are TGTGCCAGCAGTGTAGTACAGGGGGACACTGAAGCTTTCTTT. The chain has TRBV2 and TRBJ1-1, with 8 bases fitting TRBD1. This CDR3 has 14 residues. V trimming: 4 bases; J trimming: 3 bases; junction bases outside the gene matches: 4. Per the germline V gene, CDR1 is SNHLY and CDR2 is FYNNEI.

The rearrangement joins TRBV15 to TRBJ2-3, with 12 bases lining up with TRBD2. CDR1 and CDR2 from the germline V gene are LNHNV and YYDKDF (reference sequence). The J segment lost 4 bases and the V segment lost 1 base, leaving 9 bases of the junction unmatched. This CDR3 contains 18 residues. This chain's CDR3 is CATSRVGSLAGGPDTQYF. CDR3 nucleotide sequence: TGTGCCACCAGCAGAGTAGGATCGCTAGCGGGAGGGCCAGATACGCAGTATTTT.

The chain combines TRBV7-2 with TRBJ2-3; no definite D call. Looked up from germline, CDR1 is SGHTA and CDR2 is FQGNSA. CDR3 length: 13 residues. The ends were cut back, 1 base at V and 7 bases at J, with 9 bases in the middle. CDR3 amino acids: CASSLGLSNTQYF. In DNA, the CDR3 is TGTGCCAGCAGCTTAGGGCTCAGTAATACGCAGTATTTT. Drawing the rest from reference TRBV7-2 and TRBJ2-3, the complete variable domain is GAGVSQSPSNKVTEKGKDVELRCDPISGHTALYWYRQSLGQGLEFLIYFQGNSAPDKSGLPSDRFSAERTGGSVSTLTIQRTQQEDSAVYLCASSLGLSNTQYFGPGTRLTVL.

This clone was observed a few times. This chain links TRBV7-9 with TRBJ2-5, with 11 bases aligning to TRBD2. V gave up 5 bases and J gave up 2 bases; unmatched junction bases: 10. CDR1 SEHNR and CDR2 FQNEAQ come from the germline V gene (reference sequence). The CDR3 covers 17 residues. The DNA of the CDR3 is TGTGCCAGCAGCCCCGGGCCCGGGACTAGCGGACAAGAGACCCAGTACTTC. Amino acid sequence: CASSPGPGTSGQETQYF.

The rearrangement uses TRBV5-1 and TRBJ1-4; possible D gene TRBD1, 6 bases. There are 14 residues in the CDR3. Per germline, CDR1 SGHRS and CDR2 YFSETQ. V was trimmed by 0 bases and J by 8 bases, leaving 11 bases between them. In DNA, the CDR3 is TGCGCCAGCAGCTTGGCGGACAGCGAGGAAAAACTGTTTTTT. Translation: CASSLADSEEKLFF.

The chain combines TRBV28 with TRBJ2-5; 8 nucleotides agree with TRBD1. Germline V gene data show CDR1 as MDHEN and CDR2 as SYDVKM. The CDR3 has 15 amino acids. Trimming took 0 bases from V and 4 from J; bases not matched to a gene: 4. CDR3 sequence: CASSLWQGAGETQYF. The CDR3 DNA sequence: TGTGCCAGCAGTTTATGGCAGGGGGCCGGAGAGACCCAGTACTTC.